This record concerns one TCR beta chain sequence. Its binding antigen is unknown. The record has no base qualities; no much larger clone is one base away. The immunoSEQ Assay, a bias-controlled multiplex PCR, was used to amplify TCRbeta CDR3 regions from genomic DNA. The study's processing was this. Nucleated cell counts per sample were estimated from amplification of reference gene primers within the assay. Sequence reads were collapsed and filtered to measure the absolute abundance of every unique TCRbeta CDR3 rearrangement. For each sample, productive Simpson clonality was calculated as the square root of Simpson's diversity index across productive rearrangements. TCRdb obtained this table from immuneACCESS and retained in-frame rearrangements with V and J assigned. These tables miss some clones; where compared with another copy, unresolved V genes account for less than half of the shortfall, and the remainder is unexplained. V and J calls and clone size are those listed in that table; D and trimming were worked out from the DNA. Within this sample are some 150,000 clones, with approximately 86% of them counted one time only. The ten largest clonotypes hold 0.95% of the sample.

Inclusive of the bounding cysteine and phenylalanine, the CDR3 is 13 residues long. Solely the CDR3 DNA is kept, with 39 bases framed from the first base. V lost 7 bases and J lost 6 bases, and the count of bases not matched to a germline gene is 7. As encoded in the germline V gene, CDR1 is LGHNT while CDR2 is FRNRAP. Whole blood was collected in K2EDTA tubes by collaborating institutions according to the institutions' own protocols. Collaborator samples were shipped for TCRbeta analysis as frozen whole blood, isolated PBMCs, or DNA extracted from either sample type. The data were taken from a study of blood T cell repertoires in COVID-19 (TCRdb year 2020). About the full investigation: Samples from collaborators originated in the United States, Italy and Spain and spanned both the acute and convalescent phases of COVID-19. Samples came from the ongoing ImmuneRACE study (first 160 participants) plus 1,254 subjects from 6 global collaborators. The prospective study material was composed of cDNA or gDNA derived from T cells, B-cell-depleted T cells, or PBMCs. The repertoires were released in a freely available public database intended as a resource for research on the immune response to SARS-CoV-2. Sample metadata almost always included a de-identified subject ID, COVID-19 status, age in years and sex. Deeply sampled blood TCRbeta repertoires from subjects exposed to, actively infected with, or recovered from COVID-19 were included in the dataset. Where available, HLA class I and class II types were obtained from metadata supplied by the sample provider rather than from assay-based typing.

Broad study findings and their caveats: The quantity of clinical and demographic metadata differed by source and by participant and was supplied without curation.

The source material was peripheral blood. The rearranged chain carries TRBV12-5 and TRBJ1-1; a stretch of 8 junction bases matches TRBD1. This TCR was sampled from a woman aged 50 to 60 with acute or convalescent COVID-19. The DNA sequence follows: TGTGCTAGTGATGACAGGGGCTGGGCTGAAGCTTTCTTT. Its amino acids are CASDDRGWAEAFF. With all but the CDR3 taken from the reference TRBV12-5 and TRBJ1-1 genes, the full variable domain is: DARVTQTPRHKVTEMGQEVTMRCQPILGHNTVFWYRQTMMQGLELLAYFRNRAPLDDSGMPKDRFSAEMPDATLATLKIQPSEPRDSAVYFCASDDRGWAEAFFGQGTRLTVV.